Below are 12 T cell receptor beta chains sequenced from a single sample in a study of beta chain features in type 1 diabetes. Reverse transcription of all isolated RNA meant that expressed TCRB transcripts were sequenced. Clones were sequenced by immunoSEQ multiplex PCR, and TCRdb holds only the in-frame ones, with some missing. The sample includes more than 300,000 clones, over 13% of them seen just once. Sequenced: naive CD4+ T cells from blood. The origin of the receptors is a woman aged 18-29 years in good health.

The J gene is TRBJ1-1, the V gene TRBV10-3; no reliable D call. The CDR3 totals 11 residues. V lost 9 bases, J lost 1 base, and 6 bases lay in between. Germline CDR1 reads ENHRY; CDR2 reads SYGVKD. The CDR3 protein is CAIRQNTEAFF. DNA of the CDR3: TGTGCCATACGACAGAACACTGAAGCTTTCTTT.

The chain couples TRBV7-3 to TRBJ1-1, with unresolved D. This CDR3 region has 13 residues. The germline V gene encodes CDR1 SGHTA and CDR2 FQGTGA. Trimming shortened V by 5 bases and J by 0 bases, and 7 bases separated the two germline ends. CDR3 loop: CASSMTLNTEAFF. For the CDR3, the DNA is TGTGCCAGCAGCATGACACTGAACACTGAAGCTTTCTTT.

This clone was counted only a few times. The CDR3 nucleotides are TGTGCCAGCAGACCATGGACTCCTAGCTCCTACAATGAGCAGTTCTTC. Encoded protein: CASRPWTPSSYNEQFF. The V gene is TRBV27, the J gene TRBJ2-1, with D perhaps TRBD2 (5 bases). Trimming took 6 bases from V and 0 from J, leaving 15 bases between them. CDR1 is MNHEY, CDR2 SMNVEV, per germline (reference sequence). The CDR3 totals 16 residues.

The V gene is TRBV5-7, the J gene TRBJ2-7, with 7 positions matching TRBD1. TRBV5-7 is reported as an ORF; its role is uncertain. V shed 4 bases, J shed 3 bases, and the junction held 16 bases outside the gene matches. This CDR3 comprises 17 residues. CDR3 DNA: TGTGCCAGCAGCCCCCCATCGTACAGGGGCGAAAACTACGAGCAGTACTTC. Encoded protein: CASSPPSYRGENYEQYF.

J is TRBJ2-1 and V is TRBV4-2; 14 bases align to TRBD2. Germline CDR1 LGHNA, CDR2 YNFKEQ. The CDR3 length is 19 residues. V lost 2 bases and J lost 4; bases outside the gene matches: 10. CDR3 bases: TGTGCCAGCAGCCAACCTCCGGGACTAGCGGGAGTGGGTTACAATGAGCAGTTCTTC. Protein product: CASSQPPGLAGVGYNEQFF.

The chain uses TRBV14 and TRBJ2-3; TRBD2 matches at 8 bases. The CDR3 spans 15 residues. Germline lookup yields CDR1 SGHDN and CDR2 FVKESK. Germline trimming cut 3 bases from V and 8 bases from J; bases unmatched to any gene: 10. The CDR3 loop reads CASSHPGGGRSTQYF. The CDR3 coding sequence is TGTGCCAGCAGCCACCCGGGAGGCGGGAGGAGTACGCAGTATTTT.

The chain has TRBV18 and TRBJ1-5; D ambiguous. The germline V and J ends were trimmed by 2 bases and 5 bases, with 7 bases remaining between them. Germline-derived CDR1 and CDR2 are KGHSH and LQKENI. CDR3 size: 13 residues. The CDR3 here is CASSPSDYQPQHF. In nucleotides, the CDR3 is TGTGCCAGCTCACCATCAGACTATCAGCCCCAGCATTTT.

This clone was detected only a few times. One end of the junction varies from germline; a read error may be responsible. CDR3 region: CASSEGQGGFF. In DNA form, the CDR3 reads TGTGCCAGCAGCGAAGGACAGGGAGGGTTCTTC. This chain links TRBV6-1 with TRBJ2-1, with TRBD1 matching 8 bases. The CDR3 is made up of 11 amino acids. CDR1 is MNHNS and CDR2 is SASEGT in the germline V gene.

The chain links TRBV11-2 to TRBJ1-5; D gene uncertain. V gave up 1 base and J gave up 2 bases, with 15 bases separating them. Germline V lookup: CDR1 SGHAT, CDR2 FQNNGV. The CDR3 is 17 residues long. CDR3 coding DNA: TGTGCCAGCAGCTTAGTGGGATCGGGAATTGGCAATCAGCCCCAGCATTTT. Amino acid sequence: CASSLVGSGIGNQPQHF.

The chain recombines TRBV30 with TRBJ1-1; 8 nucleotides agree with TRBD1. Per germline, CDR1 GTSNPN and CDR2 SVGIG (reference sequence). The CDR3 extends over 15 amino acids. The V and J ends lost 2 bases and 3 bases, in that order; junction bases with no gene match: 8. CDR3 amino acids: CAWSFQGASDTEAFF. Written as DNA, the CDR3 is TGTGCCTGGAGTTTTCAGGGGGCGAGTGACACTGAAGCTTTCTTT. Looking up the rest from reference TRBV30 and TRBJ1-1 gives the full variable domain: SQTIHQWPATLVQPVGSPLSLECTVEGTSNPNLYWYRQAAGRGLQLLFYSVGIGQISSEVPQNLSASRPQDRQFILSSKKLLLSDSGFYLCAWSFQGASDTEAFFGQGTRLTVV.

The chain combines TRBV5-1 with TRBJ1-4; no reliable D call. Germline CDR1 and CDR2: SGHRS and YFSETQ. This CDR3 contains 15 residues. Trimming cost V 4 bases and J 0 bases, with 10 bases left between them. The CDR3 coding sequence is TGCGCCAGCAGCCCGGCGGGAGCAACTAATGAAAAACTGTTTTTT. It codes for CASSPAGATNEKLFF.

The rearrangement uses TRBV15 and TRBJ2-4, with D perhaps matching TRBD2 (6 bases). Germline-derived CDR1 and CDR2 are LNHNV and YYDKDF (reference sequence). V lost 0 bases to trimming and J lost 9 bases, with 21 bases between them. This CDR3 region has 17 residues. This CDR3 is CATSRDFQVGQEGIQYF. The CDR3 DNA reads TGTGCCACCAGCAGAGATTTCCAGGTCGGTCAGGAGGGCATTCAGTACTTC.